The sequence of this T cell receptor beta chain was determined in a study of preoperative IRX-2 immunotherapy in early breast cancer. This clone is a singleton in its sample. The sample's treatment: preoperative locoregional IRX-2 cytokine immunotherapy. Preoperative locoregional IRX-2 cytokine immunotherapy was tested in the phase Ib source study. The repertoire was sequenced with immunoSEQ multiplex PCR; TCRdb's copy has only in-frame clones and lacks some. The table has fewer than 70,000 clones, approximately 94% seen once. With 2 bases removed from V and 8 bases from J, the gap between germline ends came to 14 bases. The germline V gene encodes CDR1 SGDLS and CDR2 YYNGEE. There are 15 residues in the CDR3.

The sample was collected from a patient treated with IRX-2 immunotherapy. The chain uses TRBV9 and TRBJ1-6, with unresolved D. The clonotype originates from a human donor with breast cancer. Written as DNA, the CDR3 is TGTGCCAGCAGCGTCTCGGATCGATGGGATTCACCCCTCCACTTT. The encoded protein is CASSVSDRWDSPLHF.